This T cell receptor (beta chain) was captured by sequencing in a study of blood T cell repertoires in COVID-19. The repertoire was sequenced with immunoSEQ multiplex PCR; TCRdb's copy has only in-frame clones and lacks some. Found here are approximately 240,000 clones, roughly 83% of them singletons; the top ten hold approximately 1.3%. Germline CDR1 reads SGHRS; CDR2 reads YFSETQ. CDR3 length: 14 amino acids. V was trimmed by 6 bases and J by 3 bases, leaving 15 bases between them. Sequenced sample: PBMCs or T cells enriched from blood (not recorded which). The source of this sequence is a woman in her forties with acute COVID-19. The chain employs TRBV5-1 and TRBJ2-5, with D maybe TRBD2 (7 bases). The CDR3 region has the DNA TGCGCCAGCAAAGTGGGGGGGCCAAAAGAGACCCAGTACTTC. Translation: CASKVGGPKETQYF. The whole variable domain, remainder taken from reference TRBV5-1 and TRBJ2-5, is KAGVTQTPRYLIKTRGQQVTLSCSPISGHRSVSWYQQTPGQGLQFLFEYFSETQRNKGNFPGRFSGRQFSNSRSEMNVSTLELGDSALYLCASKVGGPKETQYFGPGTRLLVL.